One and the same sample provided the 24 T cell receptor beta chains below, sequenced in a study of CD8 T cells in ankylosing spondylitis. TCRdb passed the 5' RACE reads through MiXCR, listing each CDR3 protein once. The sample yields some 120,000 distinct CDR3 sequences, about 6.5% seen once. Sequenced sample: blood, either unsorted or a sorted T cell fraction (not recorded which). These receptors all stem from a male donor with ankylosing spondylitis or in good health (not recorded which).

This clonotype was recorded at least ten times. This sequence joins TRBV20-1 and TRBJ1-1, with TRBD1 matching over 7 bases. CDR1 is DFQATT and CDR2 is SNEGSKA in the germline V gene (reference sequence). V lost 6 bases, J lost 4 bases, and 5 bases stayed unmatched. This CDR3 contains 12 residues. The CDR3 DNA follows: TGCAGTGCAAACAGGGGTAGCACTGAAGCTTTCTTT. This encodes CSANRGSTEAFF.

In its sample, this clonotype was seen many times. The chain has TRBV29-1 and TRBJ2-3; no definite D call. Germline CDR1 reads SQVTM; CDR2 reads ANQGSEA. The germline V and J ends were trimmed by 5 bases and 2 bases, with 11 bases remaining between them. The CDR3 has 13 residues. The chain's CDR3 is CSVSSPHTDTQYF. The CDR3 DNA is TGCAGCGTTTCTTCTCCCCACACAGATACGCAGTATTTT.

This CDR3 is CASRTTPEANYGYTF. The CDR3 coding sequence is TGTGCCAGCAGAACGACCCCGGAAGCTAACTATGGCTACACCTTC. The gene calls are TRBV5-5 and TRBJ1-2; no clear D. V was trimmed by 5 bases and J by 0 bases, leaving 14 bases between them. The CDR3 is made up of 15 amino acids. The germline CDR1 and CDR2 sequences are SGHKS and YYEKEE (reference sequence).

This clonotype was seen repeatedly, ten times or more. This chain uses TRBV29-1 with TRBJ2-2; no reliable D call. V was clipped by 6 bases and J by 4 bases, with 12 bases between them. There are 13 residues in the CDR3. Germline CDR1 and CDR2: SQVTM and ANQGSEA. The CDR3 region is CSVAPLGTGELFF. As DNA, the CDR3 is TGCAGCGTCGCGCCTCTTGGCACCGGGGAGCTGTTTTTT.

This clonotype was observed at least ten times. V is TRBV7-3 and J is TRBJ2-7, with TRBD2 matching 8 bases. CDR1 SGHTA and CDR2 FQGTGA come from the germline V gene. The CDR3 runs 14 residues. V was pared by 5 bases and J by 6 bases, with 9 bases of the junction left unmatched. The CDR3 region is CASSPRAGDFEQYF. CDR3 in DNA: TGTGCCAGCAGCCCCCGAGCGGGAGACTTCGAGCAGTACTTC.

This clonotype was found many times. The J gene is TRBJ2-3, the V gene TRBV7-8, with D tentatively TRBD2 (6 bases). Trimming removed 1 base at V and 4 bases at J, with 6 bases between. The CDR3 length is 13 residues. Germline V gives CDR1 SGHVS, CDR2 FQNEAQ. The CDR3 loop reads CASSLGGADTQYF. In nucleotides, the CDR3 is TGTGCCAGCAGCTTAGGGGGGGCAGATACGCAGTATTTT.

J is TRBJ2-3 and V is TRBV6-4; 8 nucleotides align to TRBD2. Trimming took 7 bases from V and 1 from J; bases not matched to a gene: 7. The CDR3 has 15 amino acids. The germline CDR1 and CDR2 sequences are MRHNA and SNTAGT. The CDR3 sequence: CASIWRGRRTDTQYF. The CDR3 nucleotides read TGTGCCAGCATATGGCGCGGGAGGCGCACAGATACGCAGTATTTT.

Comment on this clonotype: A single base separates this from a much larger clone, so it may be a read error. The chain couples TRBV12-3 or TRBV12-4 to TRBJ2-2, with D perhaps TRBD2 (6 bases). The CDR3 spans 15 residues. DNA for the CDR3: TGTGCCGGCAGCAACCGACTAGCGAACACCGGGGAGCTGTTTTTT. The encoded protein is CAGSNRLANTGELFF.

This clonotype was seen at least ten times. This chain joins TRBV7-2 and TRBJ1-2, with D hard to call. The CDR3 covers 13 residues. V lost 6 bases, J lost 3 bases, and 11 bases lay in between. Germline-derived CDR1 and CDR2 are SGHTA and FQGNSA. Here the CDR3 DNA reads TGTGCCAGCAGATTCGGGCGGGACTATGGCTACACCTTC. Residues: CASRFGRDYGYTF.

The sample holds many counts of this clonotype. The CDR3 nucleotides are TGTGCCAGCAACAGGGGGCTCGGTACGCAGTATTTT. Residues: CASNRGLGTQYF. The chain links TRBV12-3 or TRBV12-4 to TRBJ2-3, with TRBD1 matching over 9 bases. J was trimmed by 8 bases and V by 7 bases; bases with no gene match: 4. The CDR3 has 12 amino acids.

This clonotype showed up many times. The genes are TRBV20-1 and TRBJ1-2, with 8 bases that match TRBD1. The CDR3 covers 12 residues. Trimming cost V 3 bases and J 8 bases; bases outside gene matches: 5. CDR1 and CDR2 from the germline V gene are DFQATT and SNEGSKA (reference sequence). CDR3 protein: CSASAGGGGYTF. CDR3 DNA: TGCAGTGCTAGTGCAGGGGGCGGCGGCTACACCTTC.

This clonotype was seen repeatedly, ten times or more. The CDR3 nucleotides read TGCAGTGCTAGAGATCCAGTGAACACTGAAGCTTTCTTT. Translation gives CSARDPVNTEAFF. The chain has TRBV20-1 and TRBJ1-1; D is unresolved. The germline V gene encodes CDR1 DFQATT and CDR2 SNEGSKA (reference sequence). Between the trimmed V and J ends, which lost 0 bases and 0 bases, there was a span of 5 bases. CDR3 size: 13 residues.

The gene calls are TRBV20-1 and TRBJ2-5; TRBD1 matches 7 bases. The CDR3 is 13 residues long. Unmatched junction bases numbered 4, after V lost 6 bases and J lost 0 bases. The V gene's germline CDR1 is DFQATT and CDR2 SNEGSKA (reference sequence). CDR3 DNA sequence: TGCAGTGCGAGACAGGGCCACCAAGAGACCCAGTACTTC. It yields the protein CSARQGHQETQYF.

Ten or more counts support this clonotype. This chain joins TRBV2 and TRBJ2-3, with D perhaps matching TRBD1 (6 bases). The CDR3 is made up of 15 amino acids. Germline CDR1 is SNHLY and CDR2 is FYNNEI. V dropped 4 bases and J dropped 1 base, with 12 bases sitting between them. This CDR3 is CASSVGGAGTDTQYF. The CDR3 nucleotides read TGTGCCAGCAGTGTAGGGGGAGCCGGCACAGATACGCAGTATTTT.

This clonotype has a count of ten or more. The V and J genes are TRBV29-1 and TRBJ2-5, with a possible D match to TRBD1 (5 bases). Trimming pared 6 bases from V and 5 bases from J, leaving 16 bases between. The CDR3 is 13 residues long. Per the germline V gene, CDR1 is SQVTM and CDR2 is ANQGSEA. The CDR3 region is CSVPGQLMETQYF. The CDR3 DNA sequence: TGCAGCGTCCCCGGACAACTCATGGAGACCCAGTACTTC.

The rearrangement joins TRBV7-2 to TRBJ2-7, with 7 bases fitting TRBD2. The CDR3 is 13 amino acids. Looked up from germline, CDR1 is SGHTA and CDR2 is FQGNSA. J lost 3 bases, V lost 8 bases, and 7 bases had no gene match. CDR3 sequence: CASGLWEGYEQYF. CDR3 DNA sequence: TGTGCCAGCGGTCTTTGGGAGGGCTACGAGCAGTACTTC.

Many counts were recorded for this clonotype. The chain couples TRBV5-1 to TRBJ2-5, with TRBD1 matching over 9 bases. Germline assignment: CDR1 SGHRS and CDR2 YFSETQ. There are 15 residues in the CDR3. The ends lost 3 bases at V and 2 bases at J; junction bases unmatched: 5. CDR3 sequence (DNA): TGCGCCAGCAGCTCCACAGGGGGCTGGCAAGAGACCCAGTACTTC. Its translation: CASSSTGGWQETQYF.

This clonotype was recorded at least ten times. The V call is TRBV9, the J call TRBJ1-3; unclear D gene. V lost 3 bases and J lost 0, with 13 bases in between. CDR3 size: 16 residues. The germline gives CDR1 SGDLS, CDR2 YYNGEE. CDR3 DNA: TGTGCCAGCAGCGCGGAAGGGATTTTCTCTGGAAACACCATATATTTT. This gives the protein CASSAEGIFSGNTIYF. Based on the CDR3 plus reference TRBV9 and TRBJ1-3, the full variable domain is DSGVTQTPKHLITATGQRVTLRCSPRSGDLSVYWYQQSLDQGLQFLIQYYNGEERAKGNILERFSAQQFPDLHSELNLSSLELGDSALYFCASSAEGIFSGNTIYFGEGSWLTVV.

This clonotype has ten or more counts. This chain connects TRBV20-1 to TRBJ1-1, with unresolved D. The CDR3 has 14 residues. Deletions cut 0 bases from V and 0 bases from J, with 8 bases between. Per the germline V gene, CDR1 is DFQATT and CDR2 is SNEGSKA (reference sequence). The CDR3 DNA reads as TGCAGTGCTAGAGATCGGGTCATGAACACTGAAGCTTTCTTT. Amino acid sequence: CSARDRVMNTEAFF.

This rearrangement joins TRBV11-1 to TRBJ2-2, with D tentatively TRBD1 (6 bases). Trimming took off 7 bases at V and 1 base at J, with 13 bases between the two ends. The V gene's germline CDR1 is SGHAT and CDR2 FQDESV (reference sequence). The CDR3 has 15 residues. DNA of the CDR3: TGTGCCAGCAATCGTGGGACACTGAACACCGGGGAGCTGTTTTTT. This translates into CASNRGTLNTGELFF.

This clonotype was seen repeatedly, ten times or more. The J gene is TRBJ2-1, the V gene TRBV9, with D unresolved. The CDR3 consists of 14 residues. Trimming left V 1 base short and J 5 bases short, with 10 bases between. Germline CDR1 reads SGDLS; CDR2 reads YYNGEE. Here the CDR3 DNA reads TGTGCCAGCAGCGTAAGTCCCCAGGACAATGAGCAGTTCTTC. Amino acids: CASSVSPQDNEQFF.

The CDR3 region has the DNA TGTGCCTGGGTTAGGATTCCCTACAGGGGAACAGTCGACACTGAAGCTTTCTTT. Translating gives CAWVRIPYRGTVDTEAFF. This sequence joins TRBV30 and TRBJ1-1; 7 bases match TRBD1. Looked up from germline, CDR1 is GTSNPN and CDR2 is SVGIG (reference sequence). The CDR3 is 18 residues long. V lost 5 bases, J lost 3 bases, and 21 bases stayed unmatched. Variable domain in full (rest from reference TRBV30 and TRBJ1-1): SQTIHQWPATLVQPVGSPLSLECTVEGTSNPNLYWYRQAAGRGLQLLFYSVGIGQISSEVPQNLSASRPQDRQFILSSKKLLLSDSGFYLCAWVRIPYRGTVDTEAFFGQGTRLTVV.

V and J are TRBV7-2 and TRBJ2-5; TRBD1 is a possible D gene (6 bases). Trimming left V 1 base short and J 5 bases short, with 8 bases between. The CDR3 is 13 amino acids. Germline-derived CDR1 and CDR2 are SGHTA and FQGNSA. The CDR3 bases are TGTGCCAGCAGCTTAGAGGGGGTCGAGACCCAGTACTTC. Its translation: CASSLEGVETQYF.

J is TRBJ2-7 and V is TRBV10-3, with D tentatively TRBD2 (5 bases). The V and J ends lost 4 bases and 5 bases respectively, with 18 bases between them. Per the germline V gene, CDR1 is ENHRY and CDR2 is SYGVKD. The CDR3 sequence is 15 residues long. The CDR3 DNA follows: TGTGCCATCAGTGGAGGACTGACGCGGGCGGACGAGCAGTACTTC. Its protein is CAISGGLTRADEQYF.